This TCR beta chain was profiled in a study of PD-L1 blockade in urothelial cancer. Background on the study: At 3 weeks after treatment start (second dose) and again at 6 weeks, blood was analyzed. Counts from blood samples showed a median of roughly 130,000 T cells.

Time point meaning: pretreatment peripheral blood. Each patient presented with locally advanced or metastatic urothelial carcinoma. Sequencing used immunoSEQ multiplex PCR; TCRdb keeps in-frame clones, though not all of them. The profile shows under 50,000 clones, roughly four fifths of them singletons. Per the germline V gene, CDR1 is MDHEN and CDR2 is SYDVKM. The V gene end was trimmed by 3 bases and the J gene end by 3 bases; junction bases not matched to a gene: 8. The CDR3 sequence is 17 residues long. The chain carries TRBV28 and TRBJ1-4; 9 bases match TRBD1. Sequencing was performed on PBMCs, taken around atezolizumab (anti-PD-L1) treatment. The source is a man in his forties or fifties with urothelial cancer. The CDR3 DNA reads TGTGCCAGCAGTTTTTGGACAGGGGATGGGGCTAATGAAAAACTGTTTTTT. Amino acids: CASSFWTGDGANEKLFF.